This T cell receptor beta chain was retrieved from a study of monozygotic twins with inflammatory bowel disease. Whole-study results and caveats: Findings did not support one strong IBD-associated signal or clonotype.

Remarks on this clonotype: Antigen specificity is unknown.

From the 5' RACE reads, TCRdb lists one entry per CDR3 protein and no DNA. Its table records some 300,000 distinct CDR3 sequences. Germline V gene sequence: CDR1 LNHNV, CDR2 YYDKDF (reference sequence). The CDR3 is 13 amino acids. The chain couples TRBV15 to TRBJ2-1; TCRdb proposes TRBD1, but this gene call is untestable without DNA. Sample: blood. This clonotype was sampled from a human donor with ulcerative colitis or Crohn's disease, or a healthy co-twin of an affected twin (not recorded which). CDR3 in amino acids: CATSRKTGHEQFF.